A selection of T cell receptor beta chains follows, all from one sample in a study of control samples from healthy donors and cancer patients. TCRdb keeps only in-frame clones here, not all; method: immunoSEQ multiplex PCR. The sample yields approximately 150,000 clones, roughly 93% seen once. Sequencing was carried out using blood. The source of these receptors is a young man in good health. Both conserved end residues are part of each CDR3. The D gene is left open where the match is weak. The size field is filled for only some rows; it gives once, few, many or a size class.

size: NA; D: NA; J: TRBJ1-5; V: TRBV12-3/TRBV12-4; DNA: TGTGCCAGCAGCCCTACTGGAAATCAGCCCCAGCATTTT; CDR3: CASSPTGNQPQHF
size: once; D: NA; J: TRBJ1-1; V: TRBV15; DNA: TGTGCCACCAGCAGAGCTGGGGATGACACTGAAGCTTTCTTT; CDR3: CATSRAGDDTEAFF
size: once; D: NA; J: TRBJ2-3; V: TRBV15; DNA: TGTGCCACCAGCAGAGAGGTCGGGATGACAGATACGCAGTATTTT; CDR3: CATSREVGMTDTQYF
size: NA; D: NA; J: TRBJ2-2; V: TRBV10-3; DNA: TGTGCCATCGCCCGGGGGAGCTTTGGAACCGGGGAGCTGTTTTTT; CDR3: CAIARGSFGTGELFF
size: once; D: TRBD2; J: TRBJ2-7; V: TRBV30; DNA: TGTGCCTGTCTCGGGACTAGCGGGGTCGAGCAGTACTTC; CDR3: CACLGTSGVEQYF
size: NA; D: NA; J: TRBJ1-5; V: TRBV23-1; DNA: TGCGCCAGCAATCAGAGCCGACCGAGTCCCTATCAGCCCCAGCATTTT; CDR3: CASNQSRPSPYQPQHF
size: NA; D: TRBD1; J: TRBJ1-1; V: TRBV29-1; DNA: TGCAGCGCCGTCAGGCAGGGGGCCGTGAACACTGAAGCTTTCTTT; CDR3: CSAVRQGAVNTEAFF
size: NA; D: NA; J: TRBJ1-5; V: TRBV19; DNA: TGTGCCAGTAGCCCCTCGGGGGATAGTAATCAGCCCCAGCATTTT; CDR3: CASSPSGDSNQPQHF
size: NA; D: TRBD2; J: TRBJ2-2; V: TRBV30; DNA: TGTGCCTGGGCACTAGCGGGAGGGGCCGTCACCGGGGAGCTGTTTTTT; CDR3: CAWALAGGAVTGELFF
size: NA; D: NA; J: TRBJ2-7; V: TRBV29-1; DNA: TGCAGCGTACCGGGTCTATCCTACGAGCAGTACTTC; CDR3: CSVPGLSYEQYF
size: NA; D: NA; J: TRBJ2-7; V: TRBV4-1; DNA: TGCGCCAGCAGCCAACCCACCCCACGACCAGGGGCGCTAGCGCACGAGCAGTACTTC; CDR3: CASSQPTPRPGALAHEQYF
size: NA; D: NA; J: TRBJ1-2; V: TRBV9; DNA: TGTGCCAGCAGCGTGCACGGGGCCCAAAACTATGGCTACACCTTC; CDR3: CASSVHGAQNYGYTF
size: NA; D: NA; J: TRBJ1-5; V: TRBV30; DNA: TGTGCCTGGAGTGGACAGGCCCTCAATCAGCCCCAGCATTTT; CDR3: CAWSGQALNQPQHF
size: NA; D: TRBD1; J: TRBJ1-1; V: TRBV19; DNA: TGTGCCAGTAGTGTTCGGGACAGGAACACTGAAGCTTTCTTT; CDR3: CASSVRDRNTEAFF
size: once; D: TRBD1; J: TRBJ2-1; V: TRBV24-1; DNA: TGTGCCACCAGTGACCAAATGACAGGGGGCAACAATGAGCAGTTCTTC; CDR3: CATSDQMTGGNNEQFF
size: NA; D: TRBD1; J: TRBJ1-2; V: TRBV9; DNA: TGTGCCAGCAGCGAGGGGACAGGTGAACCCTATGGCTACACCTTC; CDR3: CASSEGTGEPYGYTF
size: NA; D: NA; J: TRBJ1-1; V: TRBV12-3/TRBV12-4; DNA: TGTGCCAGCAGTTTAAGTTTAGGCACTGAAGCTTTCTTT; CDR3: CASSLSLGTEAFF
size: NA; D: NA; J: TRBJ2-3; V: TRBV9; DNA: TGTGCCAGCAGCGCAACCGGGACTGCGCAGTATTTT; CDR3: CASSATGTAQYF
size: NA; D: TRBD1; J: TRBJ1-1; V: TRBV2; DNA: TGTGCCAGCAGGGACGAAGACTTCGCTAGACAGGGGGCGAACACTGAAGCTTTCTTT; CDR3: CASRDEDFARQGANTEAFF
size: NA; D: NA; J: TRBJ1-1; V: TRBV6-5; DNA: TGTGCCAGCAGTTACTCTGGGGGGTTAGGGATCGCTGAAGCTTTCTTT; CDR3: CASSYSGGLGIAEAFF
size: once; D: NA; J: TRBJ1-1; V: TRBV20-1; DNA: TGCAGTGCTAGCGAAAACGCTGAAGCTTTCTTT; CDR3: CSASENAEAFF
size: NA; D: TRBD1; J: TRBJ1-4; V: TRBV6-6; DNA: TGTGCCAGCAGTTACACCGGGACAGGGGGCGGAAAACTGTTTTTT; CDR3: CASSYTGTGGGKLFF
size: NA; D: NA; J: TRBJ2-2; V: TRBV14; DNA: TGTGCCAGCAGCCCCCGGACAGAGAGTTTGGCCGGGGAGCTGTTTTTT; CDR3: CASSPRTESLAGELFF
size: NA; D: NA; J: TRBJ1-1; V: TRBV3-1/TRBV3-2; DNA: TGTGCCAGCAGCCTGCAGGGTTGGGGGAACACTGAAGCTTTCTTT; CDR3: CASSLQGWGNTEAFF
size: once; D: TRBD1; J: TRBJ2-7; V: TRBV5-4; DNA: TGTGCCAGCAGCTCTCGGGTGGGACAGGGGGAGTACGAGCAGTACTTC; CDR3: CASSSRVGQGEYEQYF
size: NA; D: NA; J: TRBJ1-2; V: TRBV7-9; DNA: TGTGCCAGCAGCCCGTCCAATTACCGACGGGGTTTGGGGTATGGCTACACCTTC; CDR3: CASSPSNYRRGLGYGYTF
size: NA; D: TRBD2; J: TRBJ2-5; V: TRBV7-2; DNA: TGTGCCAGCAGCTTAGGTGGCGGGGGGCAAGAGACCCAGTACTTC; CDR3: CASSLGGGGQETQYF
size: NA; D: TRBD1; J: TRBJ1-5; V: TRBV10-1; DNA: TGCGCCAGCAGTGAGGCACAGGGGGGTTTTGGCAATCAGCCCCAGCATTTT; CDR3: CASSEAQGGFGNQPQHF
size: NA; D: NA; J: TRBJ2-3; V: TRBV13; DNA: TGTGCCAGCAGCTTCGGTCGTCGAGATACGCAGTATTTT; CDR3: CASSFGRRDTQYF
size: once; D: TRBD1; J: TRBJ1-1; V: TRBV7-9; DNA: TGTGCCAGCAGCTTATTGGGACAGGGGTTGACTGAAGCTTTCTTT; CDR3: CASSLLGQGLTEAFF
size: NA; D: TRBD1; J: TRBJ2-7; V: TRBV5-1; DNA: TGCGCCAGCATGCGGGACAGGGGCTCCTACGAGCAGTACTTC; CDR3: CASMRDRGSYEQYF
size: NA; D: NA; J: TRBJ1-1; V: TRBV5-8; DNA: TGTGCCAGCACCGGTCGATGGCTGGGGACTCCTGAAGCTTTCTTT; CDR3: CASTGRWLGTPEAFF
size: NA; D: TRBD2; J: TRBJ2-5; V: TRBV27; DNA: TGTGCCAGCAGTTTATTTGCTAGCGGGGGCCAAGAGACCCAGTACTTC; CDR3: CASSLFASGGQETQYF
size: once; D: NA; J: TRBJ2-2; V: TRBV10-3; DNA: TGTGCCATCACATCCGGGACCAACACCGGGGAGCTGTTTTTT; CDR3: CAITSGTNTGELFF
size: NA; D: TRBD2; J: TRBJ2-5; V: TRBV3-1/TRBV3-2; DNA: TGTGCCAGCAGCCAAGGACTAGGAGCGGGGGGGCCGAGGACCCAGTACTTC; CDR3: CASSQGLGAGGPRTQYF
size: NA; D: NA; J: TRBJ2-1; V: TRBV12-1; DNA: TGTGCCAGCAGCTTTGCGGTCACCGGGACTAGCGGGGGAGCTTCCTACAATGAGCAGTTCTTC; CDR3: CASSFAVTGTSGGASYNEQFF
size: NA; D: TRBD2; J: TRBJ2-1; V: TRBV11-3; DNA: TGTGCCAGCAGCCAATGGGGGACTAGCAGATACAATGAGCAGTTCTTC; CDR3: CASSQWGTSRYNEQFF